A single sample gave rise to the 29 T cell receptor beta chains below, sequenced in a study of identical twins. TCRdb used MiXCR to reprocess the 5' RACE reads, holding one entry per CDR3 protein. The sample consists of around 1.7 million distinct CDR3 sequences, under 35% of them appearing once. The specimen sequenced was cord blood. Receptor source: a newborn girl in good health.

This clonotype was found a few times. The chain has TRBV18 and TRBJ1-2; tentative D call: TRBD1 (5 bases). The CDR3 runs 15 residues. V gave up 0 bases and J gave up 1 base, with 9 bases separating them. Germline lookup yields CDR1 KGHSH and CDR2 LQKENI. The CDR3 spells CASSPPGTDNYGYTF. For the CDR3, the DNA is TGTGCCAGCTCACCACCGGGGACCGATAACTATGGCTACACCTTC.

The chain carries TRBV4-1 and TRBJ1-1; TRBD1 is a possible D gene (5 bases). V gave up 0 bases and J gave up 12 bases, with 8 bases separating them. CDR3 length equals 11 residues. Looked up from germline, CDR1 is MGHRA and CDR2 is YSYEKL. The CDR3 DNA follows: TGCGCCAGCAGCCAAGACAGGGAAACTTTCTTT. This translates into CASSQDRETFF.

This chain links TRBV29-1 with TRBJ1-1; D is perhaps TRBD1 (6 bases). CDR3 length: 12 residues. Germline V lookup: CDR1 SQVTM, CDR2 ANQGSEA. The ends were cut back, 6 bases at V and 8 bases at J, with 16 bases in the middle. The CDR3 nucleotides read TGCAGCGTCCCGGATGGACAGCTCGAAGCTTTCTTT. Residues: CSVPDGQLEAFF.

This chain links TRBV20-1 with TRBJ2-1, with TRBD2 matching 7 bases. V was clipped by 3 bases and J by 2 bases; unmatched bases: 10. The CDR3 runs 16 residues. Per germline, CDR1 DFQATT and CDR2 SNEGSKA (reference sequence). In DNA, the CDR3 is TGCAGTGCTAGGGCCCGACTAGCCGAGGCCTACAATGAGCAGTTCTTC. Amino acids: CSARARLAEAYNEQFF.

The chain joins TRBV10-3 to TRBJ2-1; 11 bases map to TRBD2. Trimming took 7 bases from V and 1 from J; bases not matched to a gene: 9. The CDR3 runs to 17 residues. Looked up from germline, CDR1 is ENHRY and CDR2 is SYGVKD. The CDR3: CAIMGTSGGGSYNEQFF. The CDR3, as DNA: TGTGCCATCATGGGAACTAGCGGGGGAGGATCCTACAATGAGCAGTTCTTC.

This chain uses TRBV3-1 with TRBJ2-1, with 8 bases fitting TRBD2. Trimming cost V 1 base and J 2 bases; bases outside gene matches: 7. This CDR3 contains 17 residues. CDR1 is LGHDT and CDR2 is YNNKEL in the germline V gene (reference sequence). The CDR3 DNA follows: TGTGCCAGCAGCCAAGGCGGGGGGCTAGTTGCCTACAATGAGCAGTTCTTC. Protein sequence: CASSQGGGLVAYNEQFF.

Only a few counts were recorded for this clonotype. J is TRBJ2-4 and V is TRBV28, with 12 bases identical to TRBD1. Looked up from germline, CDR1 is MDHEN and CDR2 is SYDVKM. Trimming cost V 6 bases and J 3 bases; bases outside gene matches: 9. CDR3 length equals 17 residues. CDR3 in amino acids: CASSPGQGARSKNIQYF. DNA of the CDR3: TGTGCCAGCAGCCCGGGACAGGGGGCGCGAAGCAAAAACATTCAGTACTTC.

As concerns this clonotype: Its ends do not fully match the called genes, so a read error is possible. V and J are TRBV5-1 and TRBJ2-1; 7 bases fit TRBD2. CDR3 size: 14 residues. Germline-derived CDR1 and CDR2 are SGHRS and YFSETQ. CDR3 sequence: CAGSLGGGYNEQFF. The CDR3 bases are TGCGCCGGCAGCTTGGGGGGGGGCTACAATGAGCAGTTCTTC.

This clonotype was counted once. V and J are TRBV20-1 and TRBJ2-7; possibly TRBD1 for D (5 bases). The closer fit of TRBJ2-5 to the DNA end suggests the J call may be wrong. Germline V lookup: CDR1 DFQATT, CDR2 SNEGSKA (reference sequence). This CDR3 region has 12 residues. The CDR3 nucleotides read TGCAGTGCTAGATCGGACAAAGAGACCCAGTACTTC. This sequence encodes CSARSDKETQYF.

This clonotype occurred many times. The rearrangement uses TRBV13 and TRBJ2-3, with TRBD2 matching over 8 bases. V lost 6 bases and J lost 1; bases outside the gene matches: 9. The CDR3 loop spans 16 amino acids. The V gene's germline CDR1 is PRHDT and CDR2 FYEKMQ (reference sequence). Here the CDR3 reads CASSPSGLGGTDTQYF. DNA of the CDR3: TGTGCCAGCAGTCCCTCGGGACTAGGGGGCACAGATACGCAGTATTTT.

This clonotype was observed a handful of times. At one end the junction does not follow the germline gene, possibly because of a read error. The V call is TRBV3-1, the J call TRBJ2-6, with a tentative D call TRBD1 (5 bases). CDR1 LGHDT and CDR2 YNNKEL come from the germline V gene (reference sequence). There are 18 residues in the CDR3. The CDR3 sequence is CASSQGLILSSGANVLTF. The CDR3 region has the DNA TGTGCCAGTAGCCAGGGTCTCATTCTTAGCTCTGGGGCCAACGTCCTGACTTTC. Variable domain in full (rest from reference TRBV3-1 and TRBJ2-6): DTAVSQTPKYLVTQMGNDKSIKCEQNLGHDTMYWYKQDSKKFLKIMFSYNNKELIINETVPNRFSPKSPDKAHLNLHINSLELGDSAVYFCASSQGLILSSGANVLTFGAGSRLTVL.

The chain combines TRBV7-2 with TRBJ2-7; TRBD2 agrees at 11 bases. V dropped 5 bases and J dropped 7; count of bases not matched to a gene: 7. The CDR3 sequence is 14 residues long. Germline lookup yields CDR1 SGHTA and CDR2 FQGNSA. The CDR3 nucleotides are TGTGCCAGCAGCCCCGCCCGACTAGCGGGGGAGCAGTACTTC. Protein product: CASSPARLAGEQYF.

The V gene is TRBV20-1, the J gene TRBJ2-7, with TRBD1 matching 9 bases. The germline V gene has CDR1 DFQATT and CDR2 SNEGSKA (reference sequence). The CDR3 has 14 residues. V lost 1 base, J lost 5 bases, and 6 bases stayed unmatched. CDR3 residues: CSARGTGERNEQYF. The CDR3 DNA reads TGCAGTGCTAGAGGGACAGGGGAGAGGAACGAGCAGTACTTC.

The chain uses TRBV25-1 and TRBJ2-1; 14 bases align to TRBD2. Germline V lookup: CDR1 MGHDK, CDR2 SYGVNS. This CDR3 is 19 amino acids long. The junction had 14 bases not matched to a gene; V was cut back by 5 bases and J by 5 bases. CDR3 sequence: CASSPGTSGRSSLDNEQFF. DNA of the CDR3: TGTGCCAGCAGTCCCGGGACTAGCGGGAGATCGAGCTTGGACAATGAGCAGTTCTTC. Full variable domain (outside the CDR3, taken from reference TRBV25-1 and TRBJ2-1): EADIYQTPRYLVIGTGKKITLECSQTMGHDKMYWYQQDPGMELHLIHYSYGVNSTEKGDLSSESTVSRIRTEHFPLTLESARPSHTSQYLCASSPGTSGRSSLDNEQFFGPGTRLTVL.

This clonotype has a handful of counts. The genes are TRBV10-3 and TRBJ1-5; tentatively, D is TRBD1 (5 bases). Germline-derived CDR1 and CDR2 are ENHRY and SYGVKD. V was pared by 2 bases and J by 7 bases, with 9 bases between. The CDR3 covers 13 residues. The CDR3 nucleotides are TGTGCCATCAGTGAGGTGCGGGGGCAGCCCCAGCATTTT. This encodes CAISEVRGQPQHF.

The V and J genes are TRBV20-1 and TRBJ2-3; 7 bases are a match to TRBD2. This CDR3 comprises 15 residues. CDR1 is DFQATT, CDR2 SNEGSKA, per germline (reference sequence). Losses at the gene ends were 6 bases for V and 3 bases for J; bases not matched to a gene: 12. This CDR3 is CSAPRAGFPTDTQYF. The DNA for the CDR3 is TGCAGTGCCCCAAGAGCGGGGTTTCCAACAGATACGCAGTATTTT.

The chain employs TRBV2 and TRBJ2-6; D is uncertain. There are 14 residues in the CDR3. Between the trimmed V and J ends, which lost 3 bases and 3 bases, there was a span of 6 bases. Germline values: CDR1 SNHLY, CDR2 FYNNEI. The CDR3 sequence: CASSEGFGANVLTF. DNA of the CDR3: TGTGCCAGCAGTGAGGGGTTTGGGGCCAACGTCCTGACTTTC.

This clonotype was seen more than once but under ten times. This sequence joins TRBV27 and TRBJ2-7, with 7 positions matching TRBD2. From germline, CDR1 is MNHEY and CDR2 SMNVEV (reference sequence). The V and J ends lost 5 bases and 4 bases, in that order; junction bases with no gene match: 5. The CDR3 is 13 residues long. For the CDR3, the DNA is TGTGCCAGCAGTCATAGCGGGCCTTACGAGCAGTACTTC. Residues: CASSHSGPYEQYF.

This clonotype was seen only a few times. The chain couples TRBV4-2 to TRBJ2-1, with 8 bases matching TRBD2. V gave up 0 bases and J gave up 3 bases; unmatched junction bases: 7. Germline V gene sequence: CDR1 LGHNA, CDR2 YNFKEQ. This CDR3 has 17 amino acids. The CDR3 coding sequence is TGTGCCAGCAGCCAAGATAACCGGGGGGGCCGCTACAATGAGCAGTTCTTC. Translation gives CASSQDNRGGRYNEQFF.

This clonotype was recorded a few times. J is TRBJ2-7 and V is TRBV10-3, with TRBD2 matching over 8 bases. The CDR3 runs to 13 residues. After removal of 5 bases from V and 2 bases from J, the junction contained 2 bases not matched to a gene. Germline V gene data show CDR1 as ENHRY and CDR2 as SYGVKD. CDR3 coding DNA: TGTGCCATCAGTAATAGCGGGGCCTACGAGCAGTACTTC. Amino acid sequence: CAISNSGAYEQYF.

J is TRBJ1-2 and V is TRBV12-3 or TRBV12-4, with 9 bases aligning to TRBD1. This CDR3 has 13 amino acids. The ends lost 8 bases at V and 8 bases at J; junction bases unmatched: 9. The CDR3 bases are TGTGCCAGCCGAGTACAGGGGGCGGGGGGCTACACCTTC. It yields the protein CASRVQGAGGYTF.

Of note for this clonotype: One end of the junction varies from germline; a read error may be responsible. This chain connects TRBV4-1 to TRBJ2-4; 9 bases are a match to TRBD1. CDR1 MGHRA and CDR2 YSYEKL come from the germline V gene. The CDR3 consists of 15 residues. The DNA for the CDR3 is TGCGCCAGCAGCCAAGTAAACAGGGGGCAAGACATTCAGCACTTC. Protein product: CASSQVNRGQDIQHF.

The V and J genes are TRBV27 and TRBJ2-1; D may match TRBD1 or TRBD2 (6 bases each). This CDR3 spans 14 amino acids. The germline V and J ends were trimmed by 10 bases and 5 bases, with 18 bases remaining between them. In germline, CDR1 is MNHEY, CDR2 SMNVEV (reference sequence). The DNA for the CDR3 is TGTGCCACCAAAAGGGGGGCGGGCCACAATGAGCAGTTCTTC. The encoded protein is CATKRGAGHNEQFF.

The rearrangement uses TRBV4-1 and TRBJ1-4; perhaps TRBD1 as D (5 bases). Deletions cut 0 bases from V and 3 bases from J, with 11 bases between. There are 16 residues in the CDR3. Germline values: CDR1 MGHRA, CDR2 YSYEKL. The CDR3 sequence: CASSQDPLGANEKLFF. The CDR3 DNA is TGCGCCAGCAGCCAAGATCCCCTGGGGGCTAATGAAAAACTGTTTTTT.

V usage is TRBV27 and J usage is TRBJ1-6; TRBD1 matches at 7 bases. The CDR3 totals 14 residues. Per the germline V gene, CDR1 is MNHEY and CDR2 is SMNVEV (reference sequence). J gave up 10 bases and V 8 bases, and 11 bases lay outside the gene matches. This CDR3 reads CASRQETGTSPLHF. DNA for the CDR3: TGTGCCAGCCGACAGGAGACAGGGACGTCACCCCTCCACTTT.

This clonotype was seen more than once but under ten times. This chain joins TRBV29-1 and TRBJ2-3; possible D gene TRBD2, 5 bases. The V gene's germline CDR1 is SQVTM and CDR2 ANQGSEA. With 7 bases removed from V and 4 bases from J, the gap between germline ends came to 12 bases. There are 12 residues in the CDR3. CDR3 in amino acids: CSAQLLADTQYF. DNA for the CDR3: TGCAGCGCCCAGCTACTAGCAGATACGCAGTATTTT.

The rearrangement uses TRBV6-1 and TRBJ2-1, with TRBD2 identical over 7 bases. Per the germline V gene, CDR1 is MNHNS and CDR2 is SASEGT. The CDR3 runs to 14 residues. J was trimmed by 5 bases and V by 6 bases; bases with no gene match: 7. The DNA of the CDR3 is TGTGCCAGCAGGCGGGGGAGTCCCGACAATGAGCAGTTCTTC. It encodes CASRRGSPDNEQFF.

This clonotype was seen only a few times. This sequence joins TRBV24-1 and TRBJ2-1; 14 bases are a match to TRBD2. Germline loops: CDR1 KGHDR, CDR2 SFDVKD. The CDR3 consists of 21 residues. The junction had 11 bases not matched to a gene; V was cut back by 1 base and J by 1 base. The CDR3 is CATSDLKGLAGDFGSYNEQFF. CDR3 bases: TGTGCCACCAGTGATTTAAAGGGACTAGCGGGAGATTTTGGGTCCTACAATGAGCAGTTCTTC.

This clonotype was counted between two and nine times. The chain joins TRBV10-3 to TRBJ1-2; possibly TRBD1 for D (6 bases). Trimming cost V 2 bases and J 4 bases, with 14 bases left between them. Germline CDR1 ENHRY, CDR2 SYGVKD. This CDR3 has 15 residues. In nucleotides, the CDR3 is TGTGCCATCAGTGAGACCCTAATGACAGGCTATGGCTACACCTTC. Its protein product is CAISETLMTGYGYTF.